These 30 T cell receptor beta chains came from one sample sequenced in a study of CD8+ T cells in alopecia areata. As the sequencing template, cDNA was produced by extracting RNA and reverse transcribing it. Clones were sequenced by immunoSEQ multiplex PCR, and TCRdb holds only the in-frame ones, with some missing. The profile shows around 160,000 clones, approximately 60% of them singletons. The treatment here: oral pan-JAK inhibitor, 5-10 mg twice daily. Sequencing was performed on CD4+ T cells sorted from blood, taken at week 24, from a patient treated with tofacitinib. These receptors all stem from a human donor with alopecia areata.

This clone appeared a few times. J is TRBJ2-1 and V is TRBV27, with TRBD1 as a possible D gene (6 bases). Germline V CDR1 and CDR2: MNHEY, SMNVEV (reference sequence). CDR3 length: 14 amino acids. Trimming removed 6 bases from V and 3 bases from J, with 12 bases in between. The CDR3 DNA sequence: TGTGCCAGCAGCGGTAGGGGGTACTACAATGAGCAGTTCTTC. This sequence encodes CASSGRGYYNEQFF.

This clone was seen a few times. The chain recombines TRBV30 with TRBJ2-7, with a weak D call TRBD2 (5 bases). Germline CDR1 GTSNPN, CDR2 SVGIG (reference sequence). Trimming stripped 3 bases from V and 7 bases from J, with 16 bases between. This CDR3 region has 13 residues. The CDR3 DNA sequence: TGTGCCTGGAGCGGCCCGGGGTTACGAGAGCAGTACTTC. The encoded protein is CAWSGPGLREQYF.

This chain links TRBV2 with TRBJ2-1; D ambiguous. The CDR3 is 10 residues long. Germline V gene sequence: CDR1 SNHLY, CDR2 FYNNEI. V lost 4 bases and J 9 bases, leaving 4 bases between the germline ends. In DNA, the CDR3 is TGTGCCAGCAGTGTTCGTGAGCAGTTCTTC. This translates into CASSVREQFF.

The V and J genes are TRBV30 and TRBJ1-2; D remains ambiguous. CDR3 length: 14 residues. Trimming pared 4 bases from V and 9 bases from J, leaving 21 bases between. Germline values: CDR1 GTSNPN, CDR2 SVGIG (reference sequence). CDR3 coding DNA: TGTGCCTGGAACAGACCCCCCACACGCGATCGCTACACCTTC. Protein: CAWNRPPTRDRYTF.

The rearrangement joins TRBV4-1 to TRBJ1-4, with a tentative D call TRBD1 (5 bases). Germline CDR1 MGHRA, CDR2 YSYEKL. CDR3 length: 18 amino acids. The V end lost 1 base, the J end lost 7 bases, and 22 bases lay between the germline ends. The CDR3 DNA sequence: TGCGCCAGCAGCCAAGGTCCTACCCCGAGACGCCAGGGTGAAAAACTGTTTTTT. Amino acid sequence: CASSQGPTPRRQGEKLFF.

V and J are TRBV6-5 and TRBJ2-5, with TRBD2 as a possible D gene (5 bases). Trimming pared 6 bases from V and 4 bases from J, leaving 9 bases between. This CDR3 contains 12 residues. Germline-derived CDR1 and CDR2 are MNHEY and SVGAGI. The CDR3 sequence: CASRGLRETQYF. DNA of the CDR3: TGTGCCAGCAGAGGACTGCGAGAGACCCAGTACTTC.

The V call is TRBV9, the J call TRBJ1-1; 8 nucleotides match TRBD1. The CDR3 runs to 14 residues. In germline, CDR1 is SGDLS, CDR2 YYNGEE. J lost 0 bases, V lost 6 bases, and 4 bases had no gene match. The chain's CDR3 is CASNGQGMNTEAFF. DNA of the CDR3: TGTGCCAGCAATGGACAGGGCATGAACACTGAAGCTTTCTTT.

The chain is built from TRBV5-1 and TRBJ1-1, with D unresolved. This CDR3 comprises 14 residues. The V end lost 0 bases, the J end lost 3 bases, and 9 bases lay between the germline ends. Germline lookup yields CDR1 SGHRS and CDR2 YFSETQ. The CDR3 region is CASSLGAGDTEAFF. The CDR3 DNA reads TGCGCCAGCAGCTTGGGGGCTGGGGACACTGAAGCTTTCTTT.

The chain uses TRBV6-6 and TRBJ2-3, with D unresolved. The CDR3 runs 11 residues. V shed 6 bases and J shed 3 bases, with 4 bases lying between them. In germline, CDR1 is MNHNY, CDR2 SVGAGI (reference sequence). In DNA, the CDR3 is TGTGCCAGCAGATATACAGATACGCAGTATTTT. It is translated as CASRYTDTQYF.

The chain joins TRBV15 to TRBJ1-6; tentative D call: TRBD1 (6 bases). The germline V and J ends were trimmed by 4 bases and 7 bases, with 17 bases remaining between them. The length of the CDR3 is 16 residues. In germline, CDR1 is LNHNV, CDR2 YYDKDF (reference sequence). CDR3 sequence reads: CATSIDPGTRNSPLHF. The CDR3, as DNA: TGTGCCACCAGCATCGACCCCGGGACACGGAATTCACCCCTCCACTTT.

This chain uses TRBV25-1 with TRBJ2-5; D unresolved. The germline V and J ends were trimmed by 3 bases and 9 bases, with 11 bases remaining between them. CDR1 MGHDK and CDR2 SYGVNS come from the germline V gene. CDR3 length equals 12 residues. CDR3 sequence reads: CASSDWPGAQYF. DNA for the CDR3: TGTGCCAGCAGTGATTGGCCTGGGGCCCAGTACTTC.

This chain links TRBV27 with TRBJ2-7, with D perhaps matching TRBD2 (6 bases). CDR1 is MNHEY and CDR2 is SMNVEV in the germline V gene (reference sequence). CDR3 size: 13 residues. V lost 3 bases and J 5 bases, leaving 11 bases between the germline ends. CDR3 protein: CASSFRWGDEQYF. The CDR3 bases are TGTGCCAGCAGTTTTAGATGGGGGGACGAGCAGTACTTC.

The V gene is TRBV7-4, the J gene TRBJ1-1, with 9 nucleotides matching TRBD1. Germline CDR1 SGHVT, CDR2 SQSDAQ. The ends lost 5 bases at V and 0 bases at J; junction bases unmatched: 4. The CDR3 runs to 15 residues. The CDR3 DNA follows: TGTGCCAGCAGCGGGGACAGGGCCATGAACACTGAAGCTTTCTTT. Translated, it gives CASSGDRAMNTEAFF. Variable domain in full (rest from reference TRBV7-4 and TRBJ1-1): GAGVSQSPRYKVAKRGRDVALRCDSISGHVTLYWYRQTLGQGSEVLTYSQSDAQRDKSGRPSGRFSAERPERSVSTLKIQRTEQGDSAVYLCASSGDRAMNTEAFFGQGTRLTVV.

In its sample, this clone was seen a few times. V gene TRBV10-3 combines with J gene TRBJ2-5, with no clear D. Germline loops: CDR1 ENHRY, CDR2 SYGVKD. Trimming shortened V by 2 bases and J by 8 bases, and 12 bases separated the two germline ends. The CDR3 contains 13 residues. The CDR3 sequence is CAISENSDGTQYF. As DNA, the CDR3 is TGTGCCATCAGTGAGAATAGTGATGGAACCCAGTACTTC.

The table lists this clone with a count of one. The chain joins TRBV2 to TRBJ2-2; D is undetermined. Trimming took off 6 bases at V and 0 bases at J, with 8 bases between the two ends. The CDR3 spans 14 residues. Germline CDR1 and CDR2: SNHLY and FYNNEI. The CDR3 sequence is CASSEASNTGELFF. CDR3 in DNA: TGTGCCAGCAGCGAGGCATCGAACACCGGGGAGCTGTTTTTT. Full variable domain (remainder filled in from reference TRBV2 and TRBJ2-2): EPEVTQTPSHQVTQMGQEVILRCVPISNHLYFYWYRQILGQKVEFLVSFYNNEISEKSEIFDDQFSVERPDGSNFTLKIRSTKLEDSAMYFCASSEASNTGELFFGEGSRLTVL.

This sequence joins TRBV10-3 and TRBJ1-5; a weak D match, TRBD1 (6 bases). The germline gives CDR1 ENHRY, CDR2 SYGVKD. V lost 6 bases and J 5 bases, leaving 11 bases between the germline ends. The CDR3 spans 13 residues. In DNA form, the CDR3 reads TGTGCCATCAGGGCAGGGGAGGATCAGCCCCAGCATTTT. This translates into CAIRAGEDQPQHF.

This clone appeared a few times. The J gene is TRBJ1-1, the V gene TRBV19; possibly TRBD1 for D (6 bases). The V end was cut by 5 bases, the J end by 2 bases, with 9 bases between. The length of the CDR3 is 13 residues. Germline V gives CDR1 LNHDA, CDR2 SQIVND (reference sequence). CDR3 bases: TGTGCCAGTAGTCCACAGGGTAACACTGAAGCTTTCTTT. It is translated as CASSPQGNTEAFF. Full variable domain (missing parts from reference TRBV19 and TRBJ1-1): DGGITQSPKYLFRKEGQNVTLSCEQNLNHDAMYWYRQDPGQGLRLIYYSQIVNDFQKGDIAEGYSVSREKKESFPLTVTSAQKNPTAFYLCASSPQGNTEAFFGQGTRLTVV.

The chain uses TRBV10-2 and TRBJ2-2, with 7 positions matching TRBD1. This CDR3 contains 14 residues. V was pared by 5 bases and J by 3 bases, with 3 bases of the junction left unmatched. Germline V gene data show CDR1 as WSHSY and CDR2 as SAAADI. Here the CDR3 reads CASSTGVDTGELFF. CDR3 DNA: TGCGCCAGCAGTACAGGGGTCGACACCGGGGAGCTGTTTTTT.

This clone was seen a handful of times. V is TRBV29-1 and J is TRBJ2-1; D unresolved. V shed 3 bases and J shed 4 bases, with 13 bases lying between them. This CDR3 is 14 amino acids long. Germline CDR1 reads SQVTM; CDR2 reads ANQGSEA. This chain's CDR3 is CSVEIGRMYNEQFF. The CDR3 DNA sequence: TGCAGCGTTGAGATCGGCAGGATGTACAATGAGCAGTTCTTC.

V is TRBV5-1 and J is TRBJ1-1; D not resolved. The germline V gene encodes CDR1 SGHRS and CDR2 YFSETQ. Deletions cut 0 bases from V and 1 base from J, with 10 bases between. There are 15 residues in the CDR3. In nucleotides, the CDR3 is TGCGCCAGCAGCTTGGCCGGGAGGGCGAACACTGAAGCTTTCTTT. This codes for CASSLAGRANTEAFF.

The chain couples TRBV5-1 to TRBJ2-7; a weak D match, TRBD1 (5 bases). V lost 1 base and J 0 bases, leaving 14 bases between the germline ends. The CDR3 is 16 residues long. The germline V gene encodes CDR1 SGHRS and CDR2 YFSETQ. CDR3 in amino acids: CASSLISPQGSYEQYF. CDR3 nucleotide sequence: TGCGCCAGCAGCTTGATATCCCCCCAGGGCTCCTACGAGCAGTACTTC.

This clone turned up a few times. V and J are TRBV5-1 and TRBJ1-1, with 11 bases identical to TRBD1. Germline loops: CDR1 SGHRS, CDR2 YFSETQ. The CDR3 covers 15 residues. J gave up 6 bases and V 4 bases, and 8 bases lay outside the gene matches. The DNA of the CDR3 is TGCGCCAGCAGCGTTACGGAGGGACAGGGGGCTGAAGCTTTCTTT. This gives the protein CASSVTEGQGAEAFF.

In nucleotides, the CDR3 is TGTGCCAGTAGTATGGGTGACAGGAGGATCCAAGAGACCCAGTACTTC. It codes for CASSMGDRRIQETQYF. This chain links TRBV19 with TRBJ2-5; the D gene is possibly TRBD1 (6 bases). V was shortened by 3 bases and J by 1 base, with 15 bases between the two germline ends. CDR1 and CDR2 (germline): LNHDA, SQIVND (reference sequence). This CDR3 spans 16 amino acids.

This clone occurred a few times. The rearrangement joins TRBV6-5 to TRBJ1-2, with D uncertain. V lost 6 bases and J 4 bases, leaving 12 bases between the germline ends. The CDR3 is 13 amino acids. Germline lookup yields CDR1 MNHEY and CDR2 SVGAGI. CDR3 sequence: CASSREVSYGYTF. CDR3 DNA: TGTGCCAGCAGCCGGGAGGTTAGCTATGGCTACACCTTC.

This clone was counted between two and nine times. J is TRBJ2-7 and V is TRBV30, with 12 bases matching TRBD1. The CDR3 consists of 16 residues. J lost 4 bases, V lost 2 bases, and 9 bases had no gene match. The germline V gene encodes CDR1 GTSNPN and CDR2 SVGIG (reference sequence). CDR3 DNA sequence: TGTGCCTGGAGTCCAGGGACAGGGGGCCTTACTTACGAGCAGTACTTC. Its protein product is CAWSPGTGGLTYEQYF.

The J gene is TRBJ1-4, the V gene TRBV6-5, with TRBD1 matching over 8 bases. The junction had 6 bases not matched to a gene; V was cut back by 4 bases and J by 8 bases. The CDR3 length is 14 residues. Germline CDR1 MNHEY, CDR2 SVGAGI. CDR3 nucleotides: TGTGCCAGCAGTTCCGACAGGGGTGGCGAAAAACTGTTTTTT. Its protein product is CASSSDRGGEKLFF.

The chain links TRBV7-2 to TRBJ1-5, with a weak D call TRBD1 (5 bases). The CDR3 is 15 amino acids. The germline V gene has CDR1 SGHTA and CDR2 FQGNSA. Trimming took off 1 base at V and 4 bases at J, with 11 bases between the two ends. CDR3 sequence (DNA): TGTGCCAGCAGCTTAGGCGGGACGGTGAATCAGCCCCAGCATTTT. The encoded protein is CASSLGGTVNQPQHF.

In this sample, this clone turned up a few times. The V gene is TRBV7-2, the J gene TRBJ2-5; 7 positions match TRBD2. Germline V lookup: CDR1 SGHTA, CDR2 FQGNSA. This CDR3 is 15 amino acids long. With V trimmed by 3 bases and J by 2 bases, 6 bases remained unmatched. This CDR3 reads CASSFKAGPQETQYF. The CDR3 DNA reads TGTGCCAGCAGCTTCAAAGCGGGACCTCAAGAGACCCAGTACTTC.

V is TRBV30 and J is TRBJ2-3, with D unresolved. CDR3 length: 12 amino acids. Per the germline V gene, CDR1 is GTSNPN and CDR2 is SVGIG (reference sequence). The V gene lost 7 bases and the J gene lost 0 bases, with 8 bases spanning the gap. CDR3 in DNA: TGTGCCTTAGGACCCAGCACAGATACGCAGTATTTT. This codes for CALGPSTDTQYF.

V gene TRBV29-1 combines with J gene TRBJ1-5, with D maybe TRBD1 (5 bases). Germline V gene lookup returns CDR1 SQVTM and CDR2 ANQGSEA. The V gene lost 4 bases and the J gene lost 3 bases, with 7 bases spanning the gap. The CDR3 spans 12 residues. Here the CDR3 DNA reads TGCAGCGTTGGACAGTCCAATCAGCCCCAGCATTTT. As protein: CSVGQSNQPQHF.